This paragraph reports one T cell receptor (beta chain). Which antigen it targets is not known. Base-call qualities are not available, and no considerably larger clone is one nucleotide away. This sample is drawn from a study of OX40 agonist ivuxolimab in advanced cancers. At the level of the whole study: Ivuxolimab, which targeted the costimulatory receptor OX40 (CD134), was an agonistic, fully human IgG2 monoclonal antibody. Intravenous ivuxolimab was administered to patients every 2 weeks at six dose levels: 0.01, 0.1, 0.3, 1.5, 3 and 10 mg/kg. Of the roughly 52 dose-escalation patients, hepatocellular carcinoma was present in 19, melanoma in around 15, renal cell carcinoma in 9 and head and neck cancer in 9. The dose-escalation cohort was about 83% male with a mean age of about 60 years, ranging from roughly 20 to 85. Prior anti-PD-1, anti-PD-L1 or anti-CTLA-4 therapy was permitted, and checkpoint inhibitors had been received by 40% to 50% of dose-escalation patients. Three dose-escalation patients achieved partial responses, one with hepatocellular carcinoma and two with cutaneous melanoma. Peripheral TCRbeta sequencing aimed to test whether ivuxolimab altered TCR sequence diversity and caused clonal T-cell expansion. The monotherapy dose-escalation portion (N of about 50 patients) of the phase I ivuxolimab trial is reported in the paper.

Genomic DNA was extracted from sorted cells for sequencing of the TCRbeta CDR3 region. The immunoSEQ Assay was used to sequence the TCRbeta CDR3 regions. TCRdb re-hosts the immuneACCESS table, in-frame sequences only. Its copies lack some clones; in the studies checked, an unresolved V gene accounts for under half of them, and the cause for the rest is not known. Counted in this sample were under 80,000 clones; more than 85% of them appeared once. The ten biggest clones cover over 7.5% of the sample. The trial excluded patients who had a history of autoimmune disease or were on systemic immunosuppression. Peripheral blood for TCR sequencing was collected from all dose cohorts at baseline, on cycle 4 day 1, and on cycle 7 day 1. Samples came from an open-label, multicenter, first-in-human phase I dose-escalation trial of ivuxolimab. Adults with locally advanced or metastatic head and neck squamous cell, hepatocellular, melanoma or renal cell carcinoma were enrolled in the trial. Before TCR sequencing, CD4+ and CD8+ T cells were separately sorted from peripheral blood.

The CDR3, from cysteine to phenylalanine, totals 14 residues. The retained sequence is limited to the CDR3, 42 bases, with the frame set at the first base. Sequences LNHNV (CDR1) and YYDKDF (CDR2) are obtained from the germline V gene (reference sequence). V was cut back by 5 bases and J by 4 bases, leaving a gap of 14 bases between them. The paper as a whole reports these results and caveats: After ivuxolimab, more expanded clones were found on average in CD8+ T cells than in CD4+ T cells. Which antigens the clonally expanded peripheral T cells were specific for was not determined. At doses of 0.1 to 3.0 mg/kg, clonal expansion of both CD4+ and CD8+ T cells in blood was seen between baseline and week 6. Low levels of normalized T-cell clonal expansion were also seen in some patients who did not respond. Partial responders in the 0.1-3.0 mg/kg groups had among the lowest normalized peripheral clonal expansion, especially among CD8+ T cells.

This receptor was identified in an adult with an advanced solid tumor such as melanoma, head and neck, liver or kidney cancer. The receptor chain draws on TRBV15 and TRBJ1-1; the D gene remains uncertain. The sample was CD4+ or CD8+ T cells sorted from blood, taken in a trial of the OX40 agonist ivuxolimab. The DNA is TGTGCCACCAGCGTGGAGGGCGAGAGCACTGAAGCTTTCTTT. Its coded protein is CATSVEGESTEAFF.